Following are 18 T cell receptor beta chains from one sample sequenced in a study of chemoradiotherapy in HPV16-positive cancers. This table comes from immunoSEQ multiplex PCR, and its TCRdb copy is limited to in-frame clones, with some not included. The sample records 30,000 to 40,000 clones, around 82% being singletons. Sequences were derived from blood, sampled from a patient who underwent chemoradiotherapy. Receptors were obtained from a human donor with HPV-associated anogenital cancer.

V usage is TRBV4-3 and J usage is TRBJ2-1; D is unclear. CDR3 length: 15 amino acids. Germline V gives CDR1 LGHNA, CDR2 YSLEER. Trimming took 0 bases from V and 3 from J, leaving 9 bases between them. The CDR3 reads CASSQDEVHYNEQFF. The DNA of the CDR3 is TGCGCCAGCAGCCAAGATGAGGTCCACTACAATGAGCAGTTCTTC.

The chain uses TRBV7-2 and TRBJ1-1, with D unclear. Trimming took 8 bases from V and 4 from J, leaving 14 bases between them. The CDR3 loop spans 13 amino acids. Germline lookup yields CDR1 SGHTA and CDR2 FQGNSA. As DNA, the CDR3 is TGTGCCAGCCGAACGGGGTTGGTCACTGAAGCTTTCTTT. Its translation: CASRTGLVTEAFF. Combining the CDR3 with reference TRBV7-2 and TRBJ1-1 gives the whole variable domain GAGVSQSPSNKVTEKGKDVELRCDPISGHTALYWYRQSLGQGLEFLIYFQGNSAPDKSGLPSDRFSAERTGGSVSTLTIQRTQQEDSAVYLCASRTGLVTEAFFGQGTRLTVV.

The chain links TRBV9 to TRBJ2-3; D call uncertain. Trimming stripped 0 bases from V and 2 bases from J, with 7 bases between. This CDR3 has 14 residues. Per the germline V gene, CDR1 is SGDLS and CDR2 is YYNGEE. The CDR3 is CASSVDGNTDTQYF. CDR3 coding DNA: TGTGCCAGCAGCGTAGATGGGAACACAGATACGCAGTATTTT.

The CDR3 DNA follows: TGTGCCAGCAGTGAGAGGACCGCCAACTATGGCTACACCTTC. Translation: CASSERTANYGYTF. V gene TRBV2 combines with J gene TRBJ1-2, with D uncertain. CDR1 and CDR2 (germline): SNHLY, FYNNEI. The V end lost 3 bases, the J end lost 2 bases, and 10 bases lay between the germline ends. This CDR3 comprises 14 residues.

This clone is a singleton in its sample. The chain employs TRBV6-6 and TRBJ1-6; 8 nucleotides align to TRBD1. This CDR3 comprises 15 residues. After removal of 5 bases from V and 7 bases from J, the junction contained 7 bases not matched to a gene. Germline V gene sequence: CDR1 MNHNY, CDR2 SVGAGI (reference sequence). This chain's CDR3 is CASSTGQGGNSPLHF. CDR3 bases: TGTGCCAGCAGTACCGGACAGGGCGGGAATTCACCCCTCCACTTT.

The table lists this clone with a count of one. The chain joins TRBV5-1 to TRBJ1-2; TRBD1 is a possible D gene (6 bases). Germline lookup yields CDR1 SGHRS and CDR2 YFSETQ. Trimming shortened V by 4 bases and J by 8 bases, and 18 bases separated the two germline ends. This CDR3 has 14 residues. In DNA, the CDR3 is TGCGCCAGCAGCCCCGTTGCGGGACAAGAGGGCTACACCTTC. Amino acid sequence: CASSPVAGQEGYTF.

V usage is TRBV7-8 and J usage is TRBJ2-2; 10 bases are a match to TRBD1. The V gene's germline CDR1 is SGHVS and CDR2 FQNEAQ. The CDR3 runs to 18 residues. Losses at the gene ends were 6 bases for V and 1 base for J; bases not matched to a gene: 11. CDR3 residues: CASSHRQGAVRNTGELFF. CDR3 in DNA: TGTGCCAGCAGTCACCGACAGGGGGCCGTAAGGAACACCGGGGAGCTGTTTTTT.

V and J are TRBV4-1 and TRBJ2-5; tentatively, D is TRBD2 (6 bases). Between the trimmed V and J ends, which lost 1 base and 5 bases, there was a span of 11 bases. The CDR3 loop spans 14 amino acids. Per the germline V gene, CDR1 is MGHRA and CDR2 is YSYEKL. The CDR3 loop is CASSQVILAETQYF. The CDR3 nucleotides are TGCGCCAGCAGCCAAGTTATCCTAGCGGAGACCCAGTACTTC.

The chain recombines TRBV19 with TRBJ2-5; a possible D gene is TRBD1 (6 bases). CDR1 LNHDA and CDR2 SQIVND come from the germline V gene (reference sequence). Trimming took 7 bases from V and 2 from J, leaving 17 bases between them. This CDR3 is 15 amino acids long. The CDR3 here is CASTNRDSGQETQYF. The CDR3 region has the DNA TGTGCCAGTACCAACAGGGATTCGGGGCAAGAGACCCAGTACTTC. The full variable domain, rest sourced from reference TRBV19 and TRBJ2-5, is DGGITQSPKYLFRKEGQNVTLSCEQNLNHDAMYWYRQDPGQGLRLIYYSQIVNDFQKGDIAEGYSVSREKKESFPLTVTSAQKNPTAFYLCASTNRDSGQETQYFGPGTRLLVL.

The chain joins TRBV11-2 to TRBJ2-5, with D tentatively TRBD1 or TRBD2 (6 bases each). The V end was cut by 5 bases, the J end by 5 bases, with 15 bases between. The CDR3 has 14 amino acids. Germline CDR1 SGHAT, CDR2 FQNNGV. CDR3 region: CASSLAGGPETQYF. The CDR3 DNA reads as TGTGCCAGCAGCCTAGCTGGGGGGCCCGAGACCCAGTACTTC. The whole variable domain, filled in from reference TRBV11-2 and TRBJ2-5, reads EAGVAQSPRYKIIEKRQSVAFWCNPISGHATLYWYQQILGQGPKLLIQFQNNGVVDDSQLPKDRFSAERLKGVDSTLKIQPAKLEDSAVYLCASSLAGGPETQYFGPGTRLLVL.

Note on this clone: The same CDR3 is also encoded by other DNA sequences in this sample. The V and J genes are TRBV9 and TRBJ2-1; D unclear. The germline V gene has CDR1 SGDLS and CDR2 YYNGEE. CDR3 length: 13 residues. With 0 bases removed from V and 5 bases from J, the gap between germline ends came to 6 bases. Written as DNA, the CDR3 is TGTGCCAGCAGCGTAGGGACCAACAATGAGCAGTTCTTC. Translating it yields CASSVGTNNEQFF.

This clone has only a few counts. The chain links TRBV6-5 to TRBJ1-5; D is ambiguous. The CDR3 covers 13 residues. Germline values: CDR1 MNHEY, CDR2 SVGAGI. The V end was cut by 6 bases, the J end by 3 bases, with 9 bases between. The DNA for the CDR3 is TGTGCCAGCAGAACAAACTACAATCAGCCCCAGCATTTT. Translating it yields CASRTNYNQPQHF.

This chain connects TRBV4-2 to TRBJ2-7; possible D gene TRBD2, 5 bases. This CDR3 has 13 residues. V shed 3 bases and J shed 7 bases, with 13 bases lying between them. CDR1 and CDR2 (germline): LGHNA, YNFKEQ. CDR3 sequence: CASSHDSSKEQYF. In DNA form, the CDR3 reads TGTGCCAGCAGCCATGACTCTAGCAAAGAGCAGTACTTC.

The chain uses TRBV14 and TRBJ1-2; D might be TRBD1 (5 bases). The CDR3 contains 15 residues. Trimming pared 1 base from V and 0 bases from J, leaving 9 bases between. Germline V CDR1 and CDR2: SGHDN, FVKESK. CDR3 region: CASSQGGGANYGYTF. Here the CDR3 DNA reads TGTGCCAGCAGCCAAGGGGGGGGAGCTAACTATGGCTACACCTTC.

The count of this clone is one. The CDR3 spells CASSQDPDREAFF. Written as DNA, the CDR3 is TGCGCCAGCAGCCAAGACCCTGACAGGGAAGCTTTCTTT. The rearrangement links TRBV4-3 to TRBJ1-1; tentative D call: TRBD1 (6 bases). The CDR3 is 13 amino acids. Trimming shortened V by 0 bases and J by 8 bases, and 10 bases separated the two germline ends. The germline gives CDR1 LGHNA, CDR2 YSLEER.

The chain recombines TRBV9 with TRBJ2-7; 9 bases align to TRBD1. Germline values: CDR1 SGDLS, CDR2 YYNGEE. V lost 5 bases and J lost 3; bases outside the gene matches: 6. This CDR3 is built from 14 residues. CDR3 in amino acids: CASSTGGISYEQYF. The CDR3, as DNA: TGTGCCAGCAGTACAGGGGGCATCAGCTACGAGCAGTACTTC.

CDR3 region: CASSTRTGTYGYTF. As DNA, the CDR3 is TGTGCCAGCAGCACCAGGACAGGAACCTATGGCTACACCTTC. This sequence joins TRBV14 and TRBJ1-2; TRBD1 matches 7 bases. CDR3 size: 14 residues. Germline trimming cut 5 bases from V and 4 bases from J; bases unmatched to any gene: 7. Germline V gene sequence: CDR1 SGHDN, CDR2 FVKESK. Full variable domain (remainder filled in from reference TRBV14 and TRBJ1-2): EAGVTQFPSHSVIEKGQTVTLRCDPISGHDNLYWYRRVMGKEIKFLLHFVKESKQDESGMPNNRFLAERTGGTYSTLKVQPAELEDSGVYFCASSTRTGTYGYTFGSGTRLTVV.

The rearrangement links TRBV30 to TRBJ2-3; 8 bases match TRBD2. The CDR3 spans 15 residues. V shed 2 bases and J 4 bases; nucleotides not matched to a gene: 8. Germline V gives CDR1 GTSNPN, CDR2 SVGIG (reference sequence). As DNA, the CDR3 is TGTGCCTGGAGTCCCGGGACTAGATCCCCAGATACGCAGTATTTT. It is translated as CAWSPGTRSPDTQYF.